This T cell receptor (beta chain) was found in a study of control samples from healthy donors and cancer patients. Profiled with immunoSEQ multiplex PCR; TCRdb holds only in-frame clones, not every one. Of roughly 50,000 clones in the sample, approximately 94% were seen once. This clone was recorded only once. The specimen sequenced was blood. The clonotype originates from a man under 40 in good health.

This CDR3 is CASSLSGRSYGYTF. CDR3 sequence (DNA): TGTGCCAGCAGTTTATCAGGCAGATCTTATGGCTACACCTTC. This sequence joins TRBV27 and TRBJ1-2, with D unclear. With 0 bases removed from V and 5 bases from J, the gap between germline ends came to 10 bases. The CDR3 extends over 14 amino acids. Germline-derived CDR1 and CDR2 are MNHEY and SMNVEV (reference sequence).